This TCR beta chain was sequenced during a study of response to subunit inactivated influenza vaccine. TCRdb re-called the RT-PCR reads with MiXCR, one entry per CDR3 protein. The sample holds about 160,000 distinct CDR3 sequences, roughly 11% seen once. Remarks on this clonotype: The target antigen is unknown. A read error may produce the germline difference seen at one junction end.

General study points: T cells newly recruited by each seasonal influenza vaccination are few, the authors suggested.

The CDR3 length is 16 residues. The germline V gene encodes CDR1 SGHTA and CDR2 FQGNSA. Sequencing was performed on non-naive T cells sorted from PBMCs, taken roughly 47 days after vaccination. This rearrangement joins TRBV7-2 to TRBJ2-7; 9 nucleotides align to TRBD2. This clonotype was obtained from a man aged 45-65 years who received an inactivated influenza vaccine. The CDR3 sequence is CATSLEALAGALEQYF. CDR3 nucleotides: TGTGCCACCAGCTTAGAAGCACTAGCGGGCGCTTTGGAGCAGTACTTC.